The rows below give T cell receptor beta chains drawn from one sample of a study of Ad26.COV2.S vaccination and SARS-CoV-2 variants. Data came from immunoSEQ multiplex PCR; TCRdb stores just in-frame clones and leaves some out. The sample carries hundreds of thousands of clones, 92% recorded once. Sequenced material: peripheral blood, taken in a trial of Ad26.COV2.S vaccine versus placebo. These receptors were taken from a person between 18 and 65 years old who received the Ad26.COV2.S COVID-19 vaccine or a placebo. Each CDR3 is given with its conserved first and last residue. D genes are given only for firm matches.

d_call: .; v_call: TRBV5-1; cdr3_aa: CASSLDFRTYTQYF
d_call: TRBD1; v_call: TRBV25-1; cdr3_aa: CASSELTPTGGADTEAFF
d_call: .; v_call: TRBV6-5; cdr3_aa: CASRQGHTGELFF
d_call: TRBD2; v_call: TRBV15; cdr3_aa: CATRKGTSGATDTQYF
d_call: .; v_call: TRBV9; cdr3_aa: CASSVVGNSYNEQFF
d_call: .; v_call: TRBV29-1; cdr3_aa: CSVEDMDRNYGYTF
d_call: .; v_call: TRBV4-1; cdr3_aa: CASSQEHATNYGYTF
d_call: .; v_call: TRBV4-3; cdr3_aa: CASSQESLYGYTF
d_call: .; v_call: TRBV30; cdr3_aa: CAWSMGTYGYTF
d_call: .; v_call: TRBV4-1; cdr3_aa: CASTRGEGIDYEQYF
d_call: .; v_call: TRBV5-1; cdr3_aa: CASSLVADTQYF
d_call: TRBD1; v_call: TRBV7-9; cdr3_aa: CASSLNWTGTYEQYF
d_call: .; v_call: TRBV12-3/TRBV12-4; cdr3_aa: CASSFLPEKLFF
d_call: TRBD1; v_call: TRBV4-3; cdr3_aa: CASSRIQGNEQFF
d_call: TRBD1; v_call: TRBV7-9; cdr3_aa: CASSLIGQGRMNTEAFF
d_call: TRBD1; v_call: TRBV19; cdr3_aa: CASSILTGGRKNIQYF
d_call: .; v_call: TRBV4-3; cdr3_aa: CASSQRQRGATGANVLTF
d_call: TRBD2; v_call: TRBV7-9; cdr3_aa: CASSLLTSGDGTDTQYF
d_call: .; v_call: TRBV18; cdr3_aa: CASSPLPDRPPSEQYF
d_call: .; v_call: TRBV7-2; cdr3_aa: CASSFLSWGKMNTEAFF
d_call: TRBD2; v_call: TRBV15; cdr3_aa: CATSSLTSGQNIQYF
d_call: .; v_call: TRBV7-6; cdr3_aa: CASSSSPQKNTEAFF
d_call: .; v_call: TRBV27; cdr3_aa: CASRGLSTEAFF
d_call: TRBD1; v_call: TRBV4-3; cdr3_aa: CASSQGAGTGTQYF
d_call: TRBD2; v_call: TRBV7-2; cdr3_aa: CASSGGGEETQYF
d_call: TRBD1; v_call: TRBV19; cdr3_aa: CASSTGQGVPPYEQYF
d_call: TRBD1; v_call: TRBV4-1; cdr3_aa: CASSQLGGTAIYGYTF
d_call: .; v_call: TRBV3-1/TRBV3-2; cdr3_aa: CASSQDPWRGTDTQYF
d_call: .; v_call: TRBV30; cdr3_aa: CAWSVPRQPQHF
d_call: .; v_call: TRBV7-8; cdr3_aa: CASSLTGVTNEQFF
d_call: .; v_call: TRBV18; cdr3_aa: CASSWGGYGYTF
d_call: TRBD1; v_call: TRBV4-3; cdr3_aa: CASSQDAVDRGYGYTF
d_call: .; v_call: TRBV5-5; cdr3_aa: CASSLDGYTIYF
d_call: TRBD1; v_call: TRBV25-1; cdr3_aa: CASSEIGGGSPLHF
d_call: TRBD1; v_call: TRBV7-9; cdr3_aa: CASSLGTGRVRNEKLFF
d_call: .; v_call: TRBV13; cdr3_aa: CASSLVTGSNEKLFF
d_call: .; v_call: TRBV28; cdr3_aa: CASNLGGSYSPLHF
d_call: TRBD2; v_call: TRBV7-2; cdr3_aa: CASSFAGAGGSYEQYF
d_call: .; v_call: TRBV3-1/TRBV3-2; cdr3_aa: CASSQDPGSYEQYF
d_call: TRBD1; v_call: TRBV27; cdr3_aa: CASSLYGQGDYEQYF
d_call: .; v_call: TRBV5-4; cdr3_aa: CASSLPLNTEAFF